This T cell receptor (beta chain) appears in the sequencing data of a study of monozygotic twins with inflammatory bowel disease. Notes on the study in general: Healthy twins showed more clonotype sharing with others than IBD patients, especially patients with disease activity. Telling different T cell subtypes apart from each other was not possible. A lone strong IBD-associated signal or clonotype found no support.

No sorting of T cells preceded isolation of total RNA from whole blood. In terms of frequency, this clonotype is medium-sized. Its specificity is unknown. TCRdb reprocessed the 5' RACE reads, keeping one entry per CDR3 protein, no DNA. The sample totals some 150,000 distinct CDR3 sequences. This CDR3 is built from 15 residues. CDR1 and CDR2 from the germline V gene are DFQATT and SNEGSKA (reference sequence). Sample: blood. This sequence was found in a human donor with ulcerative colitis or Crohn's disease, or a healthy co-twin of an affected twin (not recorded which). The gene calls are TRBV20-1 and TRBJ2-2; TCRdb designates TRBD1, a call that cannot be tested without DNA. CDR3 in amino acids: CSARAGNSDTGELFF.